Below, 7 T cell receptor beta chains from the same sample are listed, as sequenced in a study of T cell repertoires in cytomegalovirus infection. No antigens are known for them. TCRdb processed the reads anew with MiXCR; each CDR3 protein has one entry. This repertoire shows some 590,000 distinct CDR3 sequences, approximately 40% found once; its top ten account for about half. This sample comprised cultured PBMCs, obtained from culture after CMV antigen stimulation. All receptors derive from a human donor in good health (CMV status not recorded). Some clones in this sample may be carry-over from other donors' samples.

The gene calls are TRBV4-2 and TRBJ2-5; 7 bases line up with TRBD1. This CDR3 has 15 amino acids. V dropped 0 bases and J dropped 7; count of bases not matched to a gene: 8. CDR1 is LGHNA, CDR2 YNFKEQ, per germline. CDR3 coding DNA: TGTGCCAGCAGCCAAGATGAGGCAGGGGGTGGGACCCAGTACTTC. Encoded protein: CASSQDEAGGGTQYF.

The sample holds a few counts of this clonotype. The gene calls are TRBV20-1 and TRBJ2-2; TRBD1 matches at 7 bases. Germline CDR1 reads DFQATT; CDR2 reads SNEGSKA (reference sequence). V lost 2 bases and J lost 0; bases outside the gene matches: 6. This CDR3 comprises 16 residues. The chain's CDR3 is CSARPFGTANTGELFF. CDR3 nucleotide sequence: TGCAGTGCTAGACCGTTTGGGACAGCGAACACCGGGGAGCTGTTTTTT.

This clonotype was seen many times. The J gene is TRBJ1-2, the V gene TRBV7-9; the D is unclear. V was pared by 2 bases and J by 3 bases, with 7 bases between. Per the germline V gene, CDR1 is SEHNR and CDR2 is FQNEAQ (reference sequence). The CDR3 length is 13 residues. CDR3: CASSLRWDYGYTF. As DNA, the CDR3 is TGTGCCAGCAGCTTACGTTGGGACTATGGCTACACCTTC. Filled out from reference TRBV7-9 and TRBJ1-2, the complete variable domain reads DTGVSQNPRHKITKRGQNVTFRCDPISEHNRLYWYRQTLGQGPEFLTYFQNEAQLEKSRLLSDRFSAERPKGSFSTLEIQRTEQGDSAMYLCASSLRWDYGYTFGSGTRLTVV.

The rearrangement uses TRBV12-3 or TRBV12-4 and TRBJ2-7; 10 bases align to TRBD1. The CDR3 has 15 residues. J lost 3 bases, V lost 3 bases, and 5 bases had no gene match. The CDR3 DNA reads as TGTGCCAGCAGTTTGGGAGGGACAGGGGTCTACGAGCAGTACTTC. As protein: CASSLGGTGVYEQYF.

The V call is TRBV10-2, the J call TRBJ1-5; D is unresolved. Trimming removed 3 bases at V and 0 bases at J, with 9 bases between. Germline V gene sequence: CDR1 WSHSY, CDR2 SAAADI. This CDR3 has 15 amino acids. This CDR3 is CASSDSPYSNQPQHF. The CDR3 DNA reads TGCGCCAGCAGTGACAGCCCGTATAGCAATCAGCCCCAGCATTTT.

This clonotype was detected only a few times. This sequence joins TRBV6-1 and TRBJ2-5, with D perhaps TRBD1 or TRBD2 (5 bases each). The germline gives CDR1 MNHNS, CDR2 SASEGT. CDR3 size: 13 residues. The germline V and J ends were trimmed by 3 bases and 7 bases, with 12 bases remaining between them. CDR3 protein: CASSDGTTGTQYF. In nucleotides, the CDR3 is TGTGCCAGCAGTGACGGGACCACCGGGACCCAGTACTTC.

There are a few counts of this clonotype. The chain is built from TRBV12-3 or TRBV12-4 and TRBJ2-2; 12 bases agree with TRBD2. The CDR3 is made up of 18 amino acids. The J segment lost 3 bases and the V segment lost 5 bases, leaving 10 bases of the junction unmatched. The CDR3 bases are TGTGCCAGCAGTCGGGGGTTCCGACTAGCGGGAGACACCGGGGAGCTGTTTTTT. Its translation is CASSRGFRLAGDTGELFF.